These 10 T cell receptor beta chains came from one sample sequenced in a study of early T cells in non-severe SARS-CoV-2 infection. From the 5' RACE reads, TCRdb called clonotypes with MiXCR, one entry per CDR3 protein. The repertoire holds 53,000 or so distinct CDR3 sequences, with 7.7% as singletons. The specimen was whole blood. These receptors originate from an adult who was a healthcare worker with PCR-confirmed SARS-CoV-2 infection or an uninfected control (not recorded which).

This clonotype was observed many times. The CDR3 protein is CASSHLIRDRALTEAFF. As DNA, the CDR3 is TGCGCCAGCAGCCATCTCATCCGGGACAGGGCGTTGACTGAAGCTTTCTTT. The rearrangement joins TRBV4-3 to TRBJ1-1, with TRBD1 matching over 9 bases. The V gene end was trimmed by 3 bases and the J gene end by 5 bases; junction bases not matched to a gene: 13. Germline V gives CDR1 LGHNA, CDR2 YSLEER. This CDR3 comprises 17 residues.

The chain links TRBV6-5 to TRBJ1-6, with TRBD1 as a possible D gene (5 bases). The germline CDR1 and CDR2 sequences are MNHEY and SVGAGI. The CDR3 spans 14 residues. V lost 6 bases, J lost 7 bases, and 13 bases lay in between. The CDR3 reads CASRSRVDNSPLHF. For the CDR3, the DNA is TGTGCCAGCAGGTCCAGGGTTGACAATTCACCCCTCCACTTT.

This clonotype was seen at least ten times. CDR3 sequence (DNA): TGTGCCAGCAGTTATGGACAGGGGACTGAAAAACTGTTTTTT. Amino acids: CASSYGQGTEKLFF. The gene calls are TRBV2 and TRBJ1-4; 9 bases match TRBD1. After removal of 5 bases from V and 7 bases from J, the junction contained 5 bases not matched to a gene. Germline values: CDR1 SNHLY, CDR2 FYNNEI. CDR3 length: 14 residues. Filled out from reference TRBV2 and TRBJ1-4, the complete variable domain reads EPEVTQTPSHQVTQMGQEVILRCVPISNHLYFYWYRQILGQKVEFLVSFYNNEISEKSEIFDDQFSVERPDGSNFTLKIRSTKLEDSAMYFCASSYGQGTEKLFFGSGTQLSVL.

This clonotype has at least ten counts. This rearrangement joins TRBV4-3 to TRBJ2-3, with TRBD2 identical over 8 bases. The CDR3 contains 15 residues. CDR1 is LGHNA and CDR2 is YSLEER in the germline V gene. With 0 bases clipped from V and 4 bases from J, the junction kept 3 bases outside the gene matches. In DNA form, the CDR3 reads TGCGCCAGCAGCCAAGATCGGGGGGGAGCAGATACGCAGTATTTT. Translation: CASSQDRGGADTQYF.

This clonotype was counted many times. This rearrangement joins TRBV28 to TRBJ2-3, with TRBD2 matching over 11 bases. Trimming at V came to 3 bases and at J to 7 bases, leaving 6 bases not matched to a gene. The CDR3 has 15 residues. Germline-derived CDR1 and CDR2 are MDHEN and SYDVKM. CDR3 in DNA: TGTGCCAGCAGTTTTAGCGGGGGGGCGTTAAATACGCAGTATTTT. The encoded protein is CASSFSGGALNTQYF.

The chain employs TRBV28 and TRBJ2-3, with TRBD2 as a possible D gene (7 bases). This CDR3 comprises 16 residues. Trimming pared 6 bases from V and 2 bases from J, leaving 18 bases between. The germline V gene has CDR1 MDHEN and CDR2 SYDVKM. The CDR3 here is CASSFGRGAFTDTQYF. DNA for the CDR3: TGTGCCAGCAGCTTCGGACGGGGGGCGTTCACAGATACGCAGTATTTT. Full variable domain (remainder filled in from reference TRBV28 and TRBJ2-3): DVKVTQSSRYLVKRTGEKVFLECVQDMDHENMFWYRQDPGLGLRLIYFSYDVKMKEKGDIPEGYSVSREKKERFSLILESASTNQTSMYLCASSFGRGAFTDTQYFGPGTRLTVL.

The V and J genes are TRBV4-1 and TRBJ2-1; D perhaps matches TRBD1 (5 bases). Trimming cost V 0 bases and J 4 bases, with 13 bases left between them. This CDR3 contains 16 residues. Germline V gene sequence: CDR1 MGHRA, CDR2 YSYEKL. In DNA, the CDR3 is TGCGCCAGCAGCCAAGATCGAGGTAGGGGTTACAATGAGCAGTTCTTC. Translation gives CASSQDRGRGYNEQFF.

The sample holds many counts of this clonotype. V usage is TRBV12-3 or TRBV12-4 and J usage is TRBJ2-1; possibly TRBD1 for D (5 bases). V lost 2 bases to trimming and J lost 3 bases, with 8 bases between them. The CDR3 loop spans 14 amino acids. The chain's CDR3 is CASSLRGFYNEQFF. CDR3 nucleotide sequence: TGTGCCAGCAGTTTAAGGGGTTTCTACAATGAGCAGTTCTTC.

This clonotype was counted many times. The chain carries TRBV11-2 and TRBJ1-5; 8 bases line up with TRBD1. J lost 2 bases, V lost 5 bases, and 5 bases had no gene match. CDR1 and CDR2 (germline): SGHAT, FQNNGV. The CDR3 totals 15 residues. The CDR3 DNA is TGTGCCAGCAGCAGAGACAGGGGAGGCAATCAGCCCCAGCATTTT. The encoded protein is CASSRDRGGNQPQHF.

This sequence joins TRBV6-1 and TRBJ1-5; weak D call: TRBD1 (6 bases). This CDR3 region has 13 residues. In germline, CDR1 is MNHNS, CDR2 SASEGT. Trimming took off 3 bases at V and 4 bases at J, with 7 bases between the two ends. The CDR3 loop reads CASSDQGNQPQHF. CDR3 DNA sequence: TGTGCCAGCAGTGACCAGGGGAATCAGCCCCAGCATTTT.